Sequencing of this T cell receptor beta chain was carried out in a study of PD-1 blockade in classical Hodgkin lymphoma. Study as a whole: With a 2-week interval, patients received intravenous nivolumab at 3 mg/kg. Study-wide results and caveats: Newly diagnosed patients were reported to exhibit reduced baseline TCR diversity relative to healthy donors. Lower baseline TCR diversity marked trial partial responders and progressors.

Comment on this clone: The antigen is unknown.

Time point defined: cycle 4 day 1 (C4D1), after more than five weeks of nivolumab. All the patients suffered relapse after autologous stem cell transplantation, and brentuximab vedotin exposure differed. Relapsed/refractory classical Hodgkin lymphoma patients had complete, partial or progressive responses. The data were produced by immunoSEQ multiplex PCR, yet TCRdb's version contains in-frame clones alone and is incomplete. In the table there are about 8,500 clones, around 90% of which are singletons. CDR1 SQVTM and CDR2 ANQGSEA come from the germline V gene. The CDR3 runs 15 residues. Trimming removed 1 base at V and 5 bases at J, with 16 bases between.

The rearrangement links TRBV29-1 to TRBJ2-3; D is undetermined. Here the sequenced sample was peripheral blood mononuclear cells (PBMCs), taken before the fourth cycle of nivolumab. This TCR was sampled from a human donor with classical Hodgkin lymphoma. CDR3 protein: CSVEGESRARDTQYF. Here the CDR3 DNA reads TGCAGCGTTGAAGGGGAAAGCCGGGCGAGAGATACGCAGTATTTT.